This T cell receptor (beta chain) came from a study of blood T cell repertoires in COVID-19. Germline V gene sequence: CDR1 MNHNS, CDR2 SASEGT. This CDR3 spans 19 amino acids. V lost 1 base, J lost 0 bases, and 19 bases lay in between. Some clones are missing from TCRdb's copy, which holds only in-frame ones; the method was immunoSEQ multiplex PCR. The sample lists about 74,000 clones, around 88% seen once, with around 7% in the top ten. The origin of this receptor is a woman older than 75 with acute or convalescent COVID-19. The chain combines TRBV6-1 with TRBJ1-3, with a tentative D call TRBD1 (6 bases). The sample comprised peripheral blood. The CDR3 nucleotides read TGTGCCAGCAGTGAAGTAACCACAGGGACATATCTCTCTGGAAACACCATATATTTT. This codes for CASSEVTTGTYLSGNTIYF.